The 32 T cell receptor beta chains below were found in one sample sequenced in a study of cytotoxic CD8 clonotypes in ibrutinib-treated CLL. Generated by immunoSEQ multiplex PCR, the TCRdb table keeps only in-frame clones and is missing some. The data show roughly 160,000 clones, with about four fifths seen just once and about 5% held by the top ten. This material consisted of PBMCs, taken after 24 months of ibrutinib treatment. These receptor sequences come from a human donor with chronic lymphocytic leukemia.

This chain uses TRBV16 with TRBJ1-1, with D hard to call. V shed 4 bases and J shed 5 bases, with 14 bases lying between them. Germline values: CDR1 KGHSY, CDR2 FQNENV. This CDR3 is built from 14 residues. The CDR3 coding sequence is TGTGCCAGCAGCCCCTGGCGACTATGGACTGAAGCTTTCTTT. This codes for CASSPWRLWTEAFF.

The rearrangement joins TRBV5-1 to TRBJ2-5, with D possibly being TRBD2 (6 bases). With 0 bases removed from V and 4 bases from J, the gap between germline ends came to 16 bases. Germline loops: CDR1 SGHRS, CDR2 YFSETQ. The CDR3 has 16 amino acids. Written as DNA, the CDR3 is TGCGCCAGCAGCTTGGGACTAGGATTAACTTCAGAGACCCAGTACTTC. It codes for CASSLGLGLTSETQYF.

In nucleotides, the CDR3 is TGTGCCAGCAGATCCTCGACAGGGAATCTCCACGAGCAGTACTTC. Protein product: CASRSSTGNLHEQYF. This chain connects TRBV5-4 to TRBJ2-7, with 7 bases that match TRBD1. There are 15 residues in the CDR3. Trimming removed 5 bases from V and 5 bases from J; junction bases left unmatched: 13. Germline V gives CDR1 SGHNT, CDR2 YYREEE (reference sequence).

The chain links TRBV19 to TRBJ1-1; TRBD1 agrees at 7 bases. The CDR3 has 14 amino acids. V was pared by 5 bases and J by 1 base, with 4 bases of the junction left unmatched. Germline lookup yields CDR1 LNHDA and CDR2 SQIVND (reference sequence). The CDR3 nucleotides are TGTGCCAGTAGTTTTGGGACAGCGAACACTGAAGCTTTCTTT. Translating gives CASSFGTANTEAFF.

V is TRBV18 and J is TRBJ1-4; D ambiguous. This CDR3 contains 13 residues. V was clipped by 10 bases and J by 5 bases, with 14 bases between them. Per the germline V gene, CDR1 is KGHSH and CDR2 is LQKENI. The DNA of the CDR3 is TGTGCCACCAGGACGGCTCGGAATGAAAAACTGTTTTTT. Translation: CATRTARNEKLFF.

The chain joins TRBV5-6 to TRBJ2-7; D is perhaps TRBD2 (6 bases). The CDR3 is made up of 14 amino acids. Germline assignment: CDR1 SGHDT and CDR2 YYEEEE. Trimming stripped 2 bases from V and 5 bases from J, with 14 bases between. The CDR3 bases are TGTGCCAGCAGCTTTGGTCAGGGAGGAGACGAGCAGTACTTC. Translated: CASSFGQGGDEQYF.

V is TRBV27 and J is TRBJ1-2; 9 bases are a match to TRBD1. Germline values: CDR1 MNHEY, CDR2 SMNVEV (reference sequence). V was pared by 5 bases and J by 8 bases, with 12 bases of the junction left unmatched. The CDR3 sequence is 15 residues long. The CDR3, as DNA: TGTGCCAGCAGTGAACTACAGGGGGCCGGGCAGGGCTACACCTTC. Translation gives CASSELQGAGQGYTF.

The chain recombines TRBV7-3 with TRBJ2-2; D not certain. CDR3 length: 15 residues. The ends were cut back, 1 base at V and 2 bases at J, with 8 bases in the middle. From germline, CDR1 is SGHTA and CDR2 FQGTGA. The CDR3 DNA reads as TGTGCCAGCAGCTTAAAGGTCAGCAACACCGGGGAGCTGTTTTTT. Protein sequence: CASSLKVSNTGELFF.

Only one count was recorded for this clone. The V call is TRBV6-6, the J call TRBJ1-2, with no clear D. Germline V gene data show CDR1 as MNHNY and CDR2 as SVGAGI (reference sequence). The V and J ends lost 4 bases and 2 bases respectively, with 8 bases between them. CDR3 length: 13 residues. The CDR3 reads CASSSRVNYGYTF. The CDR3 region has the DNA TGTGCCAGCAGTTCTAGGGTGAACTATGGCTACACCTTC.

The chain has TRBV5-1 and TRBJ1-1; D might be TRBD1 (6 bases). Germline V gene sequence: CDR1 SGHRS, CDR2 YFSETQ. The CDR3 is 15 residues long. Deletions cut 0 bases from V and 0 bases from J, with 9 bases between. CDR3 in amino acids: CASSLVQGLNTEAFF. CDR3 coding DNA: TGCGCCAGCAGCTTGGTCCAGGGGTTGAACACTGAAGCTTTCTTT.

The rearrangement joins TRBV4-3 to TRBJ1-1; tentative D call: TRBD1 (6 bases). The V gene's germline CDR1 is LGHNA and CDR2 YSLEER. This CDR3 contains 13 residues. V lost 4 bases and J lost 1, with 7 bases in between. The CDR3 DNA follows: TGCGCCAGCAGCCCCAGGGGGAACACTGAAGCTTTCTTT. It specifies CASSPRGNTEAFF.

J is TRBJ2-3 and V is TRBV4-1; D not certain. Germline lookup yields CDR1 MGHRA and CDR2 YSYEKL. The CDR3 spans 11 residues. Trimming left V 1 base short and J 11 bases short, with 7 bases between. CDR3 coding DNA: TGCGCCAGCAGCCAAGGGCCCTGGCAGTATTTT. Translating it yields CASSQGPWQYF.

V usage is TRBV16 and J usage is TRBJ1-5; D not resolved. Deletions cut 1 base from V and 2 bases from J, with 9 bases between. This CDR3 spans 15 amino acids. Germline loops: CDR1 KGHSY, CDR2 FQNENV. The CDR3 is CASSQYKTGNQPQHF. CDR3 nucleotides: TGTGCCAGCAGCCAATATAAGACCGGCAATCAGCCCCAGCATTTT.

The chain employs TRBV5-6 and TRBJ2-5, with TRBD2 as a possible D gene (6 bases). The CDR3 sequence is 14 residues long. The V and J ends lost 1 base and 5 bases respectively, with 12 bases between them. Germline CDR1 is SGHDT and CDR2 is YYEEEE. This CDR3 reads CASSLSGGLETQYF. The DNA of the CDR3 is TGTGCCAGCAGCTTGTCTGGGGGGTTGGAGACCCAGTACTTC.

This clone was observed a handful of times. V is TRBV28 and J is TRBJ2-5; 12 positions agree with TRBD1. The CDR3 totals 14 residues. Germline CDR1 reads MDHEN; CDR2 reads SYDVKM. Trimming cost V 6 bases and J 5 bases; bases outside gene matches: 4. The CDR3 bases are TGTGCCAGCAGAGGGACAGGGGGCTGGGAGACCCAGTACTTC. It yields the protein CASRGTGGWETQYF. The full variable domain, in which reference TRBV28 and TRBJ2-5 provide the parts outside the CDR3, is DVKVTQSSRYLVKRTGEKVFLECVQDMDHENMFWYRQDPGLGLRLIYFSYDVKMKEKGDIPEGYSVSREKKERFSLILESASTNQTSMYLCASRGTGGWETQYFGPGTRLLVL.

V is TRBV25-1 and J is TRBJ1-4; D gene unclear. This CDR3 has 16 amino acids. Germline CDR1 is MGHDK and CDR2 is SYGVNS. Between the trimmed V and J ends, which lost 3 bases and 0 bases, there was a span of 11 bases. CDR3 DNA sequence: TGTGCCAGCAGTGAGGTCATGAGGGCAACTAATGAAAAACTGTTTTTT. Amino acid sequence: CASSEVMRATNEKLFF.

The V gene is TRBV7-9, the J gene TRBJ1-1; D is ambiguous. Germline V gene sequence: CDR1 SEHNR, CDR2 FQNEAQ (reference sequence). Between the trimmed V and J ends, which lost 5 bases and 7 bases, there was a span of 11 bases. CDR3 length equals 12 residues. CDR3 sequence reads: CASSLQWYEAFF. The CDR3 region has the DNA TGTGCCAGCAGCCTTCAATGGTATGAAGCTTTCTTT.

The chain links TRBV19 to TRBJ1-5, with TRBD1 matching 9 bases. This CDR3 comprises 15 residues. Germline V gene lookup returns CDR1 LNHDA and CDR2 SQIVND (reference sequence). V trimming: 7 bases; J trimming: 2 bases; junction bases outside the gene matches: 6. The chain's CDR3 is CASNLQGAGNQPQHF. The CDR3 DNA sequence: TGTGCCAGTAATCTACAGGGGGCTGGCAATCAGCCCCAGCATTTT.

The chain employs TRBV28 and TRBJ2-1; TRBD1 matches 12 bases. Germline CDR1 and CDR2: MDHEN and SYDVKM. V trimming: 2 bases; J trimming: 7 bases; junction bases outside the gene matches: 3. The CDR3 has 15 residues. The CDR3 nucleotides are TGTGCCAGCAGTTTAGTGGGACAGGGGGCAAATGAGCAGTTCTTC. Its translation: CASSLVGQGANEQFF.

This chain connects TRBV7-8 to TRBJ1-5, with a weak D call TRBD1 (6 bases). The V end lost 5 bases, the J end lost 4 bases, and 18 bases lay between the germline ends. Germline V gives CDR1 SGHVS, CDR2 FQNEAQ. The CDR3 contains 16 residues. In nucleotides, the CDR3 is TGTGCCAGCAGCCCCCGGACAGCCTCTCTTAATCAGCCCCAGCATTTT. Its translation: CASSPRTASLNQPQHF.

The V gene is TRBV19, the J gene TRBJ1-2, with no clear D. V dropped 5 bases and J dropped 4 bases, with 17 bases sitting between them. Germline CDR1 reads LNHDA; CDR2 reads SQIVND (reference sequence). The CDR3 has 15 amino acids. The CDR3: CASSPRRGGGYGYTF. The CDR3 DNA follows: TGTGCCAGTAGTCCCCGGAGAGGAGGAGGCTATGGCTACACCTTC. Using reference TRBV19 and TRBJ1-2 for the parts outside the CDR3, the full variable domain is DGGITQSPKYLFRKEGQNVTLSCEQNLNHDAMYWYRQDPGQGLRLIYYSQIVNDFQKGDIAEGYSVSREKKESFPLTVTSAQKNPTAFYLCASSPRRGGGYGYTFGSGTRLTVV.

V gene TRBV5-1 combines with J gene TRBJ2-1, with TRBD2 as a possible D gene (5 bases). V lost 1 base and J lost 3, with 8 bases in between. CDR3 length equals 14 residues. Germline loops: CDR1 SGHRS, CDR2 YFSETQ. CDR3 sequence: CASSLREGYNEQFF. CDR3 nucleotides: TGCGCCAGCAGCTTGAGAGAGGGCTACAATGAGCAGTTCTTC.

The chain joins TRBV19 to TRBJ2-3, with 10 bases lining up with TRBD2. V dropped 5 bases and J dropped 3; count of bases not matched to a gene: 5. Germline CDR1 is LNHDA and CDR2 is SQIVND (reference sequence). The CDR3 is 15 residues long. CDR3 protein: CASSRSAGGTDTQYF. For the CDR3, the DNA is TGTGCCAGTAGTCGCTCAGCGGGAGGGACAGATACGCAGTATTTT.

The rearrangement joins TRBV7-2 to TRBJ1-1; no clear D. Germline lookup yields CDR1 SGHTA and CDR2 FQGNSA. The CDR3 contains 16 residues. V lost 0 bases and J 4 bases, leaving 15 bases between the germline ends. CDR3 region: CASSLATWLKLTEAFF. The CDR3 DNA follows: TGTGCCAGCAGCTTAGCGACGTGGTTAAAGCTCACTGAAGCTTTCTTT.

The chain joins TRBV7-6 to TRBJ1-4, with no clear D. From germline, CDR1 is SGHVS and CDR2 FNYEAQ. The CDR3 loop spans 15 amino acids. V lost 1 base and J 4 bases, leaving 10 bases between the germline ends. For the CDR3, the DNA is TGTGCCAGCAGCTTAGTAGGGTATGGTAATGAAAAACTGTTTTTT. Amino acid sequence: CASSLVGYGNEKLFF.

This clone was detected only a few times. This chain links TRBV19 with TRBJ1-2, with 9 bases aligning to TRBD1. The V segment lost 7 bases and the J segment 6 bases; nucleotides outside the gene matches: 12. The CDR3 totals 15 residues. Per the germline V gene, CDR1 is LNHDA and CDR2 is SQIVND (reference sequence). CDR3 amino acids: CASTHGTGKLDGYTF. The CDR3 nucleotides are TGTGCCAGTACCCACGGGACAGGGAAGTTGGATGGCTACACCTTC.

The genes are TRBV12-5 and TRBJ2-2; 7 bases are shared with TRBD1. The CDR3 has 17 residues. J gave up 4 bases and V 1 base, and 9 bases lay outside the gene matches. Per germline, CDR1 LGHNT and CDR2 FRNRAP. This chain's CDR3 is CASGLGQGGRSTGELFF. CDR3 coding DNA: TGTGCTAGTGGTTTGGGACAGGGCGGTAGAAGCACCGGGGAGCTGTTTTTT.

The rearrangement uses TRBV6-5 and TRBJ2-7, with 9 bases fitting TRBD2. Germline V CDR1 and CDR2: MNHEY, SVGAGI. CDR3 length equals 15 residues. J lost 6 bases, V lost 6 bases, and 12 bases had no gene match. CDR3 residues: CASSPFEREVLEQYF. The CDR3 DNA is TGTGCCAGCAGCCCCTTCGAGCGGGAGGTCCTCGAGCAGTACTTC.

The genes are TRBV4-3 and TRBJ2-1, with D hard to call. V gave up 2 bases and J gave up 7 bases, with 9 bases separating them. Per the germline V gene, CDR1 is LGHNA and CDR2 is YSLEER. The CDR3 runs to 13 residues. The chain's CDR3 is CASSQNRVNEQFF. The CDR3 region has the DNA TGCGCCAGCAGCCAAAATCGTGTGAATGAGCAGTTCTTC.

The genes are TRBV11-2 and TRBJ1-3; D perhaps matches TRBD1 (5 bases). V lost 4 bases to trimming and J lost 0 bases, with 10 bases between them. The germline V gene has CDR1 SGHAT and CDR2 FQNNGV. The CDR3 runs to 15 residues. The CDR3 spells CASSSRGPSGNTIYF. The DNA of the CDR3 is TGTGCCAGCAGCTCACGGGGCCCCTCTGGAAACACCATATATTTT.

This chain joins TRBV14 and TRBJ2-7; maybe TRBD1 (6 bases). The CDR3 extends over 13 amino acids. The germline V gene has CDR1 SGHDN and CDR2 FVKESK. V shed 0 bases and J shed 10 bases, with 13 bases lying between them. The CDR3 bases are TGTGCCAGCAGCCAAGAGTACAGGACAGTACAGTACTTC. Translated, it gives CASSQEYRTVQYF.

This clone was counted a few times. The chain uses TRBV28 and TRBJ1-2; no clear D. The CDR3 length is 14 residues. The V end was cut by 1 base, the J end by 4 bases, with 10 bases between. Per germline, CDR1 MDHEN and CDR2 SYDVKM. The DNA of the CDR3 is TGTGCCAGCAGTTTATTGTCGGGGAGCTATGGCTACACCTTC. This translates into CASSLLSGSYGYTF.